The text below deals with one T cell receptor beta chain. The sample originates from a study of PD-L1 blockade in urothelial cancer. Documented time point: peripheral blood 6 weeks after treatment start. Germline V gene data show CDR1 as LNHNV and CDR2 as YYDKDF (reference sequence). This CDR3 region has 17 residues. The V and J ends lost 1 base and 0 bases respectively, with 12 bases between them. TCRdb keeps only in-frame clones here, not all; method: immunoSEQ multiplex PCR. The sample holds roughly 51,000 clones; about 85% are singletons and the top ten take 1.5% to 2%. This specimen consisted of PBMCs, obtained around atezolizumab (anti-PD-L1) treatment. J is TRBJ1-4 and V is TRBV15; D remains unclear. The clonotype comes from a man aged 45-65 years with urothelial cancer. CDR3 sequence: CATSRAPQVATNEKLFF. In nucleotides, the CDR3 is TGTGCCACCAGCAGAGCGCCGCAGGTCGCAACTAATGAAAAACTGTTTTTT.